This T cell receptor beta chain was sequenced in a study of cytomegalovirus exposure and HLA in healthy donors. Every donor was a healthy person donating bone marrow. PCR was performed using 60 Vbeta and 13 Jbeta primers. Libraries were prepared by immunoSEQ multiplex PCR; TCRdb keeps only in-frame clonotypes and omits some of them. The table shows 150,000 to 200,000 clones, with around 78% occurring only once. CDR1 and CDR2 from the germline V gene are SGHTA and FQGNSA. The CDR3 has 17 residues. Between the trimmed V and J ends, which lost 5 bases and 0 bases, there was a span of 16 bases. For this clone: Antigen: not known.

Study conclusions and caveats: An analysis that was carried out later associated 15,000 to 20,000 TCR beta sequences with HLA alleles at 0.05 false discovery rate.

Specimen: PBMCs. The sequence was collected from a woman younger than 45 in good health and CMV-seropositive. V gene TRBV7-2 combines with J gene TRBJ2-2; a possible D gene is TRBD2 (6 bases). The CDR3 bases are TGTGCCAGCAGCCGTTTTAGCGGAGATGCGAACACCGGGGAGCTGTTTTTT. This codes for CASSRFSGDANTGELFF.